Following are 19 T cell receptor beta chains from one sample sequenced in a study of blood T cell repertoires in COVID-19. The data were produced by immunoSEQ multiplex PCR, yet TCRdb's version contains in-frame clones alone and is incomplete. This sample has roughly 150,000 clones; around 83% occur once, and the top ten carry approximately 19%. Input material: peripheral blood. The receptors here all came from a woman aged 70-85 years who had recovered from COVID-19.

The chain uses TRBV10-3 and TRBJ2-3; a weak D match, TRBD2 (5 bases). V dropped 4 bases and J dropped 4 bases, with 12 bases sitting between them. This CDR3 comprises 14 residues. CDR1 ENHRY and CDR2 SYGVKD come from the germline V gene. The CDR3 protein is CAISGGLGPDTQYF. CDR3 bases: TGTGCCATCAGTGGAGGGCTGGGTCCAGATACGCAGTATTTT.

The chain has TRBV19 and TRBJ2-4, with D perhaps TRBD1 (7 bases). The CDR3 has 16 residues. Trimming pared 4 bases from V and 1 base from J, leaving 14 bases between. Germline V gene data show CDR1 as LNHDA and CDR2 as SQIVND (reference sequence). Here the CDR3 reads CASSTPRGVAKNIQYF. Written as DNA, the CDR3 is TGTGCCAGTAGTACCCCCAGGGGGGTGGCCAAAAACATTCAGTACTTC.

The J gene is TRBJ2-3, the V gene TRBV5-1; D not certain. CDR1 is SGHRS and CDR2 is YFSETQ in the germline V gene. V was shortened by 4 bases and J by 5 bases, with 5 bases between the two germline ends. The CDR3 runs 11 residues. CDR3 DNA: TGCGCCAGCAGCGGCGGAGATACGCAGTATTTT. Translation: CASSGGDTQYF. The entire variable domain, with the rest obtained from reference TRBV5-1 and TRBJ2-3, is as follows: KAGVTQTPRYLIKTRGQQVTLSCSPISGHRSVSWYQQTPGQGLQFLFEYFSETQRNKGNFPGRFSGRQFSNSRSEMNVSTLELGDSALYLCASSGGDTQYFGPGTRLTVL.

CDR3 residues: CASSPHRDRGEEQFF. CDR3 nucleotide sequence: TGTGCCAGCAGTCCCCACAGGGACAGGGGAGAGGAGCAGTTCTTC. V is TRBV6-2 or TRBV6-3 and J is TRBJ2-1, with TRBD1 matching 10 bases. Germline CDR1 is MNHEY and CDR2 is SVGEGT. Trimming at V came to 5 bases and at J to 10 bases, leaving 11 bases not matched to a gene. This CDR3 region has 15 residues.

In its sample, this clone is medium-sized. The CDR3: CASRDPGEHNEQFF. CDR3 nucleotides: TGTGCCAGCAGAGATCCGGGAGAACACAATGAGCAGTTCTTC. The chain employs TRBV7-3 and TRBJ2-1, with D possibly TRBD2 on 6 matching bases. The CDR3 extends over 14 amino acids. CDR1 is SGHTA, CDR2 FQGTGA, per germline. V was pared by 6 bases and J by 5 bases, with 14 bases between.

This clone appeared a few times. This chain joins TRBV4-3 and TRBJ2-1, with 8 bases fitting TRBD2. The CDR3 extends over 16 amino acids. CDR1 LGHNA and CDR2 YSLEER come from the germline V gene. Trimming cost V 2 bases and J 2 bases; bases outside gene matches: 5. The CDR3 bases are TGCGCCAGCAGCCAATTTTCGGGACTAGCCTACAATGAGCAGTTCTTC. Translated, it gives CASSQFSGLAYNEQFF.

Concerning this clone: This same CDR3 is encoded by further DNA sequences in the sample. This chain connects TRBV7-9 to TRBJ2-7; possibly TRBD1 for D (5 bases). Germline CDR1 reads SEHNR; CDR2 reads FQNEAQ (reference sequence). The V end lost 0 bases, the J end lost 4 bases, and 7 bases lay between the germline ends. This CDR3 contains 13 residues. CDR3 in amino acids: CASSLAPGYEQYF. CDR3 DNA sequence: TGTGCCAGCAGCTTAGCGCCAGGGTACGAGCAGTACTTC.

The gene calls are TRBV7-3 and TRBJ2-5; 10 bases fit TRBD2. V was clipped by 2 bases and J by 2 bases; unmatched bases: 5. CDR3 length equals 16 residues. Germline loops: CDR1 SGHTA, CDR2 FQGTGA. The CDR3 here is CASSLAPTSGQETQYF. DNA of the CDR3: TGTGCCAGCAGCTTAGCCCCGACTAGCGGGCAAGAGACCCAGTACTTC.

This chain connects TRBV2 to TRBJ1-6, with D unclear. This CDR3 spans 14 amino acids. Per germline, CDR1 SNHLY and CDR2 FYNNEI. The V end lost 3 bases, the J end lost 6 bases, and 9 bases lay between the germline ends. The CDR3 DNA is TGTGCCAGCAGTGAGTCCCAGTTTAATTCACCCCTCCACTTT. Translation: CASSESQFNSPLHF.

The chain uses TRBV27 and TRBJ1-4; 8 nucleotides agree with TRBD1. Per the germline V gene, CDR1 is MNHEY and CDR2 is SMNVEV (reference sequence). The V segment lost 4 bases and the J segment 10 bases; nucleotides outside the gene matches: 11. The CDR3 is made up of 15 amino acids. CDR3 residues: CASSSPSTGEGKLFF. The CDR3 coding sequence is TGTGCCAGCAGTTCGCCATCGACAGGGGAGGGAAAACTGTTTTTT.

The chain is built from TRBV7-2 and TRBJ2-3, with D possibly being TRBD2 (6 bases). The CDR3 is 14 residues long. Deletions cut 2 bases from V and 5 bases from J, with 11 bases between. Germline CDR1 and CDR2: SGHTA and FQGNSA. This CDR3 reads CASSLTTGEDTQYF. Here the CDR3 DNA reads TGTGCCAGCAGCTTAACGACGGGGGAAGATACGCAGTATTTT.

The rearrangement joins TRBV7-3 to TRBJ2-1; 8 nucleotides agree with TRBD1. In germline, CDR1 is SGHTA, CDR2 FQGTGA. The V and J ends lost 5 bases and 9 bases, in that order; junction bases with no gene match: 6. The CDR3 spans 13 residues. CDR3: CASSPGGSSEQFF. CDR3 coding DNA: TGTGCCAGCAGCCCAGGGGGCTCCAGTGAGCAGTTCTTC.

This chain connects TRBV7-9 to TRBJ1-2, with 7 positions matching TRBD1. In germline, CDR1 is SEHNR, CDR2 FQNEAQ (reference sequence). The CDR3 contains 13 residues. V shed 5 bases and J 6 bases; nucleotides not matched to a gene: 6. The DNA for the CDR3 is TGTGCCAGCAGCCTACAGGGGTCGGATGGCTACACCTTC. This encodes CASSLQGSDGYTF.

This chain's CDR3 is CASSPTGFNYGYTF. Written as DNA, the CDR3 is TGTGCCTCCAGCCCGACAGGATTTAACTATGGCTACACCTTC. V gene TRBV5-8 combines with J gene TRBJ1-2; maybe TRBD1 (6 bases). CDR3 length: 14 amino acids. CDR1 is SGHTS and CDR2 is YDEGEE in the germline V gene. Trimming took off 10 bases at V and 1 base at J, with 17 bases between the two ends. Together with reference TRBV5-8 and TRBJ1-2, the CDR3 gives the full variable domain: EAGVTQSPTHLIKTRGQQATLRCSPISGHTSVYWYQQALGLGLQFLLWYDEGEERNRGNFPPRFSGRQFPNYSSELNVNALELEDSALYLCASSPTGFNYGYTFGSGTRLTVV.

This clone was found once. The CDR3 loop is CASSFGSGDTQYF. As DNA, the CDR3 is TGTGCCAGCAGCTTTGGATCGGGAGATACGCAGTATTTT. The chain couples TRBV7-2 to TRBJ2-3; D uncertain. CDR1 is SGHTA and CDR2 is FQGNSA in the germline V gene. Trimming cost V 3 bases and J 5 bases, with 9 bases left between them. This CDR3 has 13 amino acids.

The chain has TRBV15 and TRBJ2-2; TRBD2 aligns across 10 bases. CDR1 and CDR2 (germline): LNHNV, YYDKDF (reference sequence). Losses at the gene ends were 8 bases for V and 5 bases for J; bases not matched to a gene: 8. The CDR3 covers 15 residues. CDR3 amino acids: CATRSGGRGTGELFF. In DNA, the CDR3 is TGTGCCACCCGTAGCGGGGGGCGGGGGACCGGGGAGCTGTTTTTT.

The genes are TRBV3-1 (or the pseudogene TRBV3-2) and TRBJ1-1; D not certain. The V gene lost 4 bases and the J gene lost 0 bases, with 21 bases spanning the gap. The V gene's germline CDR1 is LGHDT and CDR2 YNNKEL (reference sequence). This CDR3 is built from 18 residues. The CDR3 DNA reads TGTGCCAGCAGCCTCGCCGACCCCTCACCGGGGATGAACACTGAAGCTTTCTTT. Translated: CASSLADPSPGMNTEAFF.

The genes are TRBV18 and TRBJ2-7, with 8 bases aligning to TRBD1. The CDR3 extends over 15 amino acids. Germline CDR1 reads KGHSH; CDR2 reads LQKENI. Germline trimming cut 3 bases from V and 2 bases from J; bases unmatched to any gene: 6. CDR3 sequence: CASSPQGQATYEQYF. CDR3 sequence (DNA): TGTGCCAGCTCACCCCAGGGACAGGCGACCTACGAGCAGTACTTC.

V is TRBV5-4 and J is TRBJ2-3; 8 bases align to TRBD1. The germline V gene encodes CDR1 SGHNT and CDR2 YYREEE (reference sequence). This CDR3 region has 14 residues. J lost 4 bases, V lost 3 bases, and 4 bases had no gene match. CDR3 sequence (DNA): TGTGCCAGCAGCTCCCAGGGGGCGGCAGATACGCAGTATTTT. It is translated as CASSSQGAADTQYF. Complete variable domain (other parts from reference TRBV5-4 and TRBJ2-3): ETGVTQSPTHLIKTRGQQVTLRCSSQSGHNTVSWYQQALGQGPQFIFQYYREEENGRGNFPPRFSGLQFPNYSSELNVNALELDDSALYLCASSSQGAADTQYFGPGTRLTVL.